This TCR beta chain stems from a study of blood T cell repertoires in COVID-19. The overall study: The United States, Italy and Spain supplied acute and convalescent COVID-19 samples. Nucleic acid was either cDNA or gDNA, and it came from T cells, B-cell-depleted T cells, or PBMCs.

Original methodology: Amplification of reference gene primers was used by the study to estimate nucleated cell counts. Method: immunoSEQ multiplex PCR; TCRdb's copy keeps in-frame clones and lacks some. The V and J calls and clone size are taken from that table; D and trimming were inferred from the DNA. The sample contains 50,000 to 65,000 clones, roughly 84% of which appear only once. The receptor was derived from a middle-aged man with active COVID-19. The sample taken for sequencing was peripheral blood.

CDR3 region: CASSLGGVQPQHF. The CDR3 DNA follows: TGTGCCAGCAGCTTAGGGGGGGTACAGCCCCAGCATTTT. J is TRBJ1-5 and V is TRBV7-8; D perhaps matches TRBD1 (5 bases). This CDR3 spans 13 amino acids. Germline assignment: CDR1 SGHVS and CDR2 FQNEAQ. V was cut by 1 base and J by 7 bases, with 8 bases left in between.